The clone carrying this TCR beta chain was recorded at least ten times. Regions amplified from RNA transcripts were the TCR beta CDR3 regions. The HTBI primer set served for first-round RT-PCR of the TCR CDR3. TCRdb processed the multiplex PCR reads anew with MiXCR; each CDR3 protein has one entry. The table includes about 360,000 distinct CDR3 sequences, 13% detected once. The data are from a study of T cells in Graves' hyperthyroidism and ophthalmopathy. The sequence came from a woman aged 18-29 years with Graves' hyperthyroidism. Material: blood.

The CDR3 sequence: CASSQDRGIRSNEQFF. The CDR3 nucleotides read TGTGCCAGCAGCCAAGATAGAGGGATCCGCAGCAATGAGCAGTTCTTC. The genes are TRBV3-1 and TRBJ2-1; TRBD2 is a possible D gene (5 bases). This CDR3 is 16 amino acids long. V shed 0 bases and J shed 6 bases, with 15 bases lying between them. CDR1 and CDR2 from the germline V gene are LGHDT and YNNKEL (reference sequence).